This T cell receptor beta chain was identified during a study of patients and donors after allogeneic stem cell transplantation. The CDR3 covers 16 residues. One entry per CDR3 protein, called by TCRdb with MiXCR from the RT-PCR reads. The table shows about 160,000 distinct CDR3 sequences, with 24% occurring only once. Sequenced sample: blood, either unsorted or a sorted T cell fraction (not recorded which). The J gene is TRBJ2-7, the V gene TRBV21-1; the DNA was not compared with TRBD1, the D call given in the table. TRBV21-1 is listed as a pseudogene. This clonotype was obtained from a human donor who was either an allogeneic HSCT recipient or a stem cell or donor lymphocyte infusion donor (not recorded which). It is not recorded whose cells these are; they may come from a transplant donor. The CDR3 reads CASSRLRDRGFYEQYF. The CDR3 DNA reads TGTGCCAGCAGCAGACTCCGGGACAGGGGCTTCTACGAGCAGTACTTC.